This T cell receptor (beta chain) was sequenced during a study of beta chain features in type 1 diabetes. Study-level findings and limits: VDJ junctions from type 1 diabetes patients carried fewer insertions and larger deletions. Researchers caution that PCR might favor shorter templates, equally among patients and controls.

Germline values: CDR1 LNHDA, CDR2 SQIVND (reference sequence). The CDR3 loop spans 14 amino acids. V lost 7 bases and J lost 1, with 10 bases in between. For this clone: As yet, its antigen is unknown.

Every isolated RNA sample was fully reverse transcribed, so sequencing captured expressed TCRB transcripts. Approximately 3.6 million reads, on average, came from each naive, central memory and regulatory T cell sample. Profiled with immunoSEQ multiplex PCR; TCRdb holds only in-frame clones, not every one. Counted here are almost 350,000 clones, less than 10% occurring once; the ten biggest clones make up around 0.44%. The sequence came from a young woman in good health. Sequencing was done on a sample of central memory CD4+ T cells from blood. This chain uses TRBV19 with TRBJ2-2; D may match TRBD1 or TRBD2 (5 bases each). The CDR3, as DNA: TGTGCCAGTACCAAGGGGAGGAACACCGGGGAGCTGTTTTTT. This gives the protein CASTKGRNTGELFF.